One and the same sample provided the 6 T cell receptor beta chains below, sequenced in a study of T cells in tumors after PD-1 blockade. TCRdb keeps only in-frame clones here, not all; method: immunoSEQ multiplex PCR. This table holds about 14,000 clones, roughly 80% found once. The source material was PBMCs, sampled after anti-PD-1 treatment. The receptor set was obtained from a human donor with basal cell carcinoma.

Note on this clone: The same CDR3 also results from other DNA sequences found in this sample. V usage is TRBV6-5 and J usage is TRBJ2-7; D unclear. With 6 bases removed from V and 5 bases from J, the gap between germline ends came to 17 bases. In germline, CDR1 is MNHEY, CDR2 SVGAGI. This CDR3 has 14 amino acids. Here the CDR3 reads CASSQTEIHHEQYF. The CDR3 DNA follows: TGTGCCAGCAGCCAGACGGAGATTCACCACGAGCAGTACTTC.

V and J are TRBV5-1 and TRBJ1-3, with D maybe TRBD1 (6 bases). Germline V lookup: CDR1 SGHRS, CDR2 YFSETQ. The germline V and J ends were trimmed by 3 bases and 0 bases, with 7 bases remaining between them. CDR3 length: 14 amino acids. In nucleotides, the CDR3 is TGCGCCAGCAGCTCGGACAGCTCTGGAAACACCATATATTTT. The encoded protein is CASSSDSSGNTIYF.

This sequence joins TRBV2 and TRBJ1-2; a weak D match, TRBD1 (5 bases). Germline V lookup: CDR1 SNHLY, CDR2 FYNNEI. The CDR3 consists of 13 residues. Trimming shortened V by 4 bases and J by 8 bases, and 14 bases separated the two germline ends. The CDR3 spells CASSVLGGGGYTF. The CDR3 DNA is TGTGCCAGCAGTGTACTGGGCGGGGGAGGCTACACCTTC.

This clone has just a few counts. This chain links TRBV27 with TRBJ1-5; 8 bases fit TRBD1. V shed 8 bases, J shed 2 bases, and the junction held 11 bases outside the gene matches. CDR3 size: 16 residues. Looked up from germline, CDR1 is MNHEY and CDR2 is SMNVEV (reference sequence). The CDR3 DNA is TGTGCCAGCGAACCTACTGGACAGGGCCGCAATCAGCCCCAGCATTTT. Protein sequence: CASEPTGQGRNQPQHF.

V gene TRBV15 combines with J gene TRBJ2-3; 7 bases line up with TRBD1. Germline values: CDR1 LNHNV, CDR2 YYDKDF (reference sequence). The CDR3 spans 18 residues. The trim removed 0 bases at V and 2 bases at J, leaving 11 bases unmatched. The CDR3 DNA reads as TGTGCCACCAGCAGAGATGCTCCATTAACAGGGGACACAGATACGCAGTATTTT. As protein: CATSRDAPLTGDTDTQYF.

The chain employs TRBV4-1 and TRBJ1-2, with D possibly TRBD1 on 6 matching bases. The CDR3 is 16 amino acids. The germline gives CDR1 MGHRA, CDR2 YSYEKL. V shed 4 bases and J shed 3 bases, with 18 bases lying between them. In DNA form, the CDR3 reads TGCGCCAGCAGCCCCTCCGCAGGGGAACGGGACTATGGCTACACCTTC. Translation: CASSPSAGERDYGYTF.